This paragraph reports one T cell receptor (beta chain). This CDR3 has 14 amino acids. Germline loops: CDR1 MNHEY, CDR2 SVGAGI. Trimming removed 6 bases from V and 4 bases from J, with 13 bases in between. This entry comes from a study of blood T cell repertoires in COVID-19. TCRdb's table, derived via immunoSEQ multiplex PCR, lists solely in-frame clones and lacks some. The sample carries nearly 200,000 clones, less than 90% recorded once. The specimen was peripheral blood. This TCR came from a human donor in a cohort sampled during active COVID-19. The chain uses TRBV6-5 and TRBJ1-3, with a tentative D call TRBD1 (6 bases). The CDR3 DNA reads TGTGCCAGCAGGAGACAGGACGGAGGAAACACCATATATTTT. It translates to CASRRQDGGNTIYF.